This entry concerns a single TCR beta chain. This sample was included in a study of blood T cell repertoires in COVID-19. Study at large: The origin of the acute and convalescent COVID-19 samples was the United States, Italy and Spain.

Sequencing was performed with immunoSEQ multiplex PCR; in TCRdb, only in-frame clones are kept and a portion is missing. The table has a few hundred thousand clones, around nine tenths seen once; the top ten hold 2.5% to 3.5%. All enrollees were about 18 to 100 years old and from approximately 25 US areas. Each participant's cohort was designated according to participant-reported clinical history. Exposed participants came across a COVID-19 case within 2 weeks before study entry. The ends lost 4 bases at V and 7 bases at J; junction bases unmatched: 12. The length of the CDR3 is 17 residues. CDR1 and CDR2 (germline): LGHDT, YNNKEL (reference sequence).

V usage is TRBV3-1 (or the pseudogene TRBV3-2) and J usage is TRBJ1-6; 8 positions agree with TRBD1. The sequencing input was PBMCs or T cells enriched from blood (not recorded which). The TCR was taken from a woman between 50 and 59 years old who had been exposed to COVID-19. CDR3 in amino acids: CASSPPWKTGANSPLHF. In DNA, the CDR3 is TGTGCCAGCAGCCCACCTTGGAAGACAGGGGCCAATTCACCCCTCCACTTT.